The clone carrying this TCR beta chain was found many times. Patients chosen for sequencing had CD8+CD57+ cells that had expanded, as shown by flow cytometry. The patients all had a severe acquired aplastic anemia diagnosis. For CDR3 and TCR beta VDJ profiling, genomic DNA was the template used. MiXCR, run by TCRdb on the reads, gives a single entry per CDR3 protein. Of about 260,000 distinct CDR3 sequences in the sample, roughly 80% were seen once. This record belongs to a study of CD8+CD57+ T cells in acquired aplastic anemia. CDR1 MNHEY and CDR2 SVGEGT come from the germline V gene. The CDR3 runs 18 residues. Germline trimming cut 5 bases from V and 1 base from J; bases unmatched to any gene: 14.

The chain uses TRBV6-2 or TRBV6-3 and TRBJ2-3; 8 nucleotides line up with TRBD2. Input material: sorted CD4+, CD8+, or CD8+CD57+ T cells (not recorded which) from PBMCs. The receptor was derived from a human donor with aplastic anemia. The CDR3 coding sequence is TGTGCCAGCAGTCCGCCACCATTTTTTAGCGGGGGCACAGATACGCAGTATTTT. It translates to CASSPPPFFSGGTDTQYF.